The 2 T cell receptor beta chains in this list originate from one sample, sequenced in a study of T cell changes during pregnancy in multiple sclerosis. TCRdb's table, derived via immunoSEQ multiplex PCR, lists solely in-frame clones and lacks some. The table has approximately 30,000 clones, around 90% seen once; the top ten hold around 0.6%. This material consisted of CD4+ T cells from peripheral blood mononuclear cells, taken in the first trimester of pregnancy. These receptors all come from a female donor in good health, enrolled as a control in a pregnancy study.

The table lists this clone with a count of one. V is TRBV18 and J is TRBJ2-5, with a weak D call TRBD1 (6 bases). The length of the CDR3 is 13 residues. Germline CDR1 KGHSH, CDR2 LQKENI. Trimming removed 2 bases at V and 4 bases at J, with 8 bases between. The CDR3 DNA is TGTGCCAGCTCACCAGGGGGCGGAGAGACCCAGTACTTC. Amino acid sequence: CASSPGGGETQYF.

This chain connects TRBV20-1 to TRBJ1-2; D possibly corresponds to TRBD1 (5 bases). The CDR3 runs to 10 residues. CDR1 DFQATT and CDR2 SNEGSKA come from the germline V gene (reference sequence). Trimming took off 3 bases at V and 7 bases at J, with 6 bases between the two ends. The CDR3 DNA is TGCAGTGCTAGCGGGGGTGGCTACACCTTC. It is translated as CSASGGGYTF.